The following is a TCR beta chain sequence with its context. Antigen unknown. This sample stems from a study of a mutant IDH1 vaccine in newly diagnosed glioma. Study context: Sex among treated patients split around 62% male, about 40% female; mean age was approximately 40 years. Former treatment meant radiotherapy, temozolomide, or both; the majority had gotten both.

The CDR3 sequence is 15 residues long. Looked up from germline, CDR1 is LNHNV and CDR2 is YYDKDF (reference sequence). V dropped 4 bases and J dropped 4 bases, with 16 bases sitting between them. Time point described: baseline, week 1 (first vaccination visit). Treatment noted: pre-vaccination baseline after standard-of-care therapy. The astrocytomas were IDH1-mutant, ATRX-negative, and WHO grade 3 or 4. Overall study results and limits: With respect to changes in top peripheral T cell clonotypes, pseudoprogression seemed unrelated.

Sequencing was performed with immunoSEQ multiplex PCR; in TCRdb, only in-frame clones are kept and a portion is missing. The table shows approximately 88,000 clones, with around four fifths occurring only once. The material was PBMCs, obtained from a glioma patient treated with radiotherapy, temozolomide or both. The TCR originated in a middle-aged man with glioma. This chain connects TRBV15 to TRBJ1-2; weak D call: TRBD1 (6 bases). CDR3 in amino acids: CATSKMGQGVYGYTF. For the CDR3, the DNA is TGTGCCACCAGCAAAATGGGACAAGGGGTCTATGGCTACACCTTC.